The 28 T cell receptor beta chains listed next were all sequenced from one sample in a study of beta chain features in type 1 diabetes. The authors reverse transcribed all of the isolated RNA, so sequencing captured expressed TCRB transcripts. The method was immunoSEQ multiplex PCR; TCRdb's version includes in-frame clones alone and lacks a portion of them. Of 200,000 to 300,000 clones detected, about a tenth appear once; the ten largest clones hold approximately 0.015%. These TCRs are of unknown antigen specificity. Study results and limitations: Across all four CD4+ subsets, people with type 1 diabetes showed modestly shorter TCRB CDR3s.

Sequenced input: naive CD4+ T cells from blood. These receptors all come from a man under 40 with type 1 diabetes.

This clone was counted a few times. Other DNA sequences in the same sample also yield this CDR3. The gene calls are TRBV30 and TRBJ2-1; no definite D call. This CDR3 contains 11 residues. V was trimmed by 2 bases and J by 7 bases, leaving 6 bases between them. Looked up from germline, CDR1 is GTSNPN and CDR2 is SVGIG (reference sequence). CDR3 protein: CAWSPLNEQFF. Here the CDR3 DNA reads TGTGCCTGGAGTCCCTTAAATGAGCAGTTCTTC.

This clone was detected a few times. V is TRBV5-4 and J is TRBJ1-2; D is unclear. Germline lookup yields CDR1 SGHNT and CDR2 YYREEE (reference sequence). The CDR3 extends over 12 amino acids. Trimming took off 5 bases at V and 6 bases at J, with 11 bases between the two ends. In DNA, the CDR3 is TGTGCCAGCAGTGGGAGAGAGCATGGCTACACCTTC. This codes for CASSGREHGYTF.

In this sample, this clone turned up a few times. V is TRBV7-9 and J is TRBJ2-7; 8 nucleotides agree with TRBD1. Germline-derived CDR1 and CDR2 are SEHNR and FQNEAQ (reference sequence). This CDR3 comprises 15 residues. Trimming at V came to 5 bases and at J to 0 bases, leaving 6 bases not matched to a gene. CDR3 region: CASSKDRDFSYEQYF. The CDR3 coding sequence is TGTGCCAGCAGCAAGGACAGGGACTTCTCCTACGAGCAGTACTTC.

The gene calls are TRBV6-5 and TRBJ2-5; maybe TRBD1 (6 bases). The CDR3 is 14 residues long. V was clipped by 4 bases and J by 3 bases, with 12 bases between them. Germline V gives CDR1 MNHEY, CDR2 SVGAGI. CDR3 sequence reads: CASSFKYREETQYF. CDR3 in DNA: TGTGCCAGCAGTTTTAAGTACAGGGAAGAGACCCAGTACTTC.

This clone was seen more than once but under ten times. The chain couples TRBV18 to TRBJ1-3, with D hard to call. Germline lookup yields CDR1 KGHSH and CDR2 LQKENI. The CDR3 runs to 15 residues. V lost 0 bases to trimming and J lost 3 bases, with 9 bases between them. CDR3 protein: CASSPPSKRGNTIYF. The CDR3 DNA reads TGTGCCAGCTCACCACCCTCTAAGCGTGGAAACACCATATATTTT.

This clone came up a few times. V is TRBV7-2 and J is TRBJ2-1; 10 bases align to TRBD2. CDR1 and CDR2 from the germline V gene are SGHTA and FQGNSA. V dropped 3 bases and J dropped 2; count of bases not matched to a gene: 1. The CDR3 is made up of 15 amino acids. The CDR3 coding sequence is TGTGCCAGCAGCTTTAGCGGGGGGACCTACAATGAGCAGTTCTTC. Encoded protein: CASSFSGGTYNEQFF. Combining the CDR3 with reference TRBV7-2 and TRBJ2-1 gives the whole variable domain GAGVSQSPSNKVTEKGKDVELRCDPISGHTALYWYRQSLGQGLEFLIYFQGNSAPDKSGLPSDRFSAERTGGSVSTLTIQRTQQEDSAVYLCASSFSGGTYNEQFFGPGTRLTVL.

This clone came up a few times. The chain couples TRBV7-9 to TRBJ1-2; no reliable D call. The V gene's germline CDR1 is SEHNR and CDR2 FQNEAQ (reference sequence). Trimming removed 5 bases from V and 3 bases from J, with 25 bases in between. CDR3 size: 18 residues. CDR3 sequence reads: CASSPKSYRRVGYYGYTF. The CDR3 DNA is TGTGCCAGCAGCCCGAAGTCGTACAGACGAGTGGGTTACTATGGCTACACCTTC.

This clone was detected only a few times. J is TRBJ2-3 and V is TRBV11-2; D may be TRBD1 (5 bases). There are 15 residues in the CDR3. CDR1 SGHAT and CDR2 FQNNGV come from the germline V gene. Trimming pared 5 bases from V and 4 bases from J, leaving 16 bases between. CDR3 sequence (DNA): TGTGCCAGCAGCCCTTGGGGCTCGGTTGCAGATACGCAGTATTTT. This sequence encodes CASSPWGSVADTQYF.

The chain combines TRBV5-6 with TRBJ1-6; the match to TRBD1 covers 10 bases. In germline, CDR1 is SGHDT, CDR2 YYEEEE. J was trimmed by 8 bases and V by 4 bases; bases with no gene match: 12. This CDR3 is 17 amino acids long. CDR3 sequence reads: CASSIRDRGRGDSPLHF. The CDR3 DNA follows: TGTGCCAGCAGCATCCGGGACAGGGGACGCGGGGATTCACCCCTCCACTTT.

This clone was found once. In DNA, the CDR3 is TGTGCCAGCAGCTCCCGGGAGGGGCCGGGCATTCAGTACTTC. It encodes CASSSREGPGIQYF. The chain employs TRBV5-4 and TRBJ2-4; 8 bases fit TRBD2. The CDR3 has 14 amino acids. The germline gives CDR1 SGHNT, CDR2 YYREEE (reference sequence). V was clipped by 3 bases and J by 9 bases; unmatched bases: 8.

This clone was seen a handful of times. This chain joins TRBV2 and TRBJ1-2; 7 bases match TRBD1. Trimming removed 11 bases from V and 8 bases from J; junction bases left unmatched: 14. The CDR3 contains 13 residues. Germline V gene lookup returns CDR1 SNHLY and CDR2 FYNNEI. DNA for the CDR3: TGTGCCGGTCACAGGACAGGCGCTCCGGGCTACACCTTC. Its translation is CAGHRTGAPGYTF.

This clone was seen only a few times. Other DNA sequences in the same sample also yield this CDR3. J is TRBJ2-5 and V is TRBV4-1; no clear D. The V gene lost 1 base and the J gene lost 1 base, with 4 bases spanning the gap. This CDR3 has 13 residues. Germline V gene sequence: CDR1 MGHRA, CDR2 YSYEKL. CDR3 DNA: TGCGCCAGCAGCCAAGCGGTCCAAGAGACCCAGTACTTC. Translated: CASSQAVQETQYF.

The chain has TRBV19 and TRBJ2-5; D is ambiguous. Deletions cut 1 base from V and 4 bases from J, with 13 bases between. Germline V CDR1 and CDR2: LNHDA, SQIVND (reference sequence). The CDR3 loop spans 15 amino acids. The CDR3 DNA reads TGTGCCAGTAGTATAGGATCCTCCTCGGGAGAGACCCAGTACTTC. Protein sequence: CASSIGSSSGETQYF. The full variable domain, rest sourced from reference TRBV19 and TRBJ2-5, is DGGITQSPKYLFRKEGQNVTLSCEQNLNHDAMYWYRQDPGQGLRLIYYSQIVNDFQKGDIAEGYSVSREKKESFPLTVTSAQKNPTAFYLCASSIGSSSGETQYFGPGTRLLVL.

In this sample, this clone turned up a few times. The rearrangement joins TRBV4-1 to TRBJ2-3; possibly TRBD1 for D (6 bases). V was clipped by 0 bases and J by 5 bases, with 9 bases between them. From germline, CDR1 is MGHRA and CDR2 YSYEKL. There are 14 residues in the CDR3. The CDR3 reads CASSQEQGEDTQYF. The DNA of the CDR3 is TGCGCCAGCAGCCAAGAACAGGGTGAAGATACGCAGTATTTT.

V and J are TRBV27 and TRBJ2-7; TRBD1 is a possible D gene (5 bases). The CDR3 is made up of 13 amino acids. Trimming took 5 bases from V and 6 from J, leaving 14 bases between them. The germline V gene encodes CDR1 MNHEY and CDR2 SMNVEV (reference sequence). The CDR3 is CASSRQSRAEQYF. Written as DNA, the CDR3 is TGTGCCAGCAGTCGACAAAGCAGGGCCGAGCAGTACTTC.

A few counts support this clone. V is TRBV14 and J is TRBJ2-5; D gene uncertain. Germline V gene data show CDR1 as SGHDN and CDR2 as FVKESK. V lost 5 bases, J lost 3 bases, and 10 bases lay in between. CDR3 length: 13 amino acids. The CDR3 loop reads CASSNLGEETQYF. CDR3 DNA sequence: TGTGCCAGCAGCAATCTAGGTGAAGAGACCCAGTACTTC.

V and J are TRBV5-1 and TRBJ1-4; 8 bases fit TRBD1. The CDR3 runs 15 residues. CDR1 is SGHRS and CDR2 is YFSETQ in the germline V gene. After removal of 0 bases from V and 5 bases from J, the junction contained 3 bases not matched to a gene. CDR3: CASSLGQGANEKLFF. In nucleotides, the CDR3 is TGCGCCAGCAGCTTGGGGCAGGGGGCAAATGAAAAACTGTTTTTT.

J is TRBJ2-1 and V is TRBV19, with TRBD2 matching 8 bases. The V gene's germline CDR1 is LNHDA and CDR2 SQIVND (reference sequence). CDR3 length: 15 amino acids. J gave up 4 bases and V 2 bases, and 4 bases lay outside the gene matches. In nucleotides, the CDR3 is TGTGCCAGTAGTATACGGGGGGGCCAGTACAATGAGCAGTTCTTC. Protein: CASSIRGGQYNEQFF.

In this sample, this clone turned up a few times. In nucleotides, the CDR3 is TGTGCCAGCAGCTTAGTTTTCGGGGGGAATCAGCCCCAGCATTTT. Protein product: CASSLVFGGNQPQHF. The genes are TRBV7-2 and TRBJ1-5; a weak D match, TRBD1 (5 bases). V was pared by 1 base and J by 4 bases, with 11 bases between. Looked up from germline, CDR1 is SGHTA and CDR2 is FQGNSA. This CDR3 region has 15 residues.

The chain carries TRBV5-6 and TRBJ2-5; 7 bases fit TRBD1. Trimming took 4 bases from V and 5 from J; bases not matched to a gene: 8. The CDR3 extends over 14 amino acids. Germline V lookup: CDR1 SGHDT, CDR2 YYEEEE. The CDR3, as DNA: TGTGCCAGCAGCCAAATGACAGGGACGGAGACCCAGTACTTC. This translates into CASSQMTGTETQYF.

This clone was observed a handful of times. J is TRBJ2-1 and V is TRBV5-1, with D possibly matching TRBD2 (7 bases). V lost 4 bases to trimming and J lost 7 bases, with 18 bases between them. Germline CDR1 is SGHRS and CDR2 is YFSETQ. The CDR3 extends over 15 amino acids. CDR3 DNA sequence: TGCGCCAGCAGCCCTGATGGGGGGGGCCGGAATGAGCAGTTCTTC. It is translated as CASSPDGGGRNEQFF.

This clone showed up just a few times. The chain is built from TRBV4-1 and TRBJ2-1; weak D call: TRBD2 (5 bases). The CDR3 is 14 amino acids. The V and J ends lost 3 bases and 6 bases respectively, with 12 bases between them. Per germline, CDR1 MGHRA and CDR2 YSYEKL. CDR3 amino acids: CASSHPATTNEQFF. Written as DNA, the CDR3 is TGCGCCAGCAGCCATCCGGCGACTACCAATGAGCAGTTCTTC.

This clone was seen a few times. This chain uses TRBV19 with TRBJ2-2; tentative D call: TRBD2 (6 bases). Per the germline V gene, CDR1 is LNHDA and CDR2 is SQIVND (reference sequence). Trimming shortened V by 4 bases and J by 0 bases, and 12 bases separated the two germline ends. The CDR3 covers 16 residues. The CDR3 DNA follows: TGTGCCAGTAGTAGGGGTTCGGGGGCGAACACCGGGGAGCTGTTTTTT. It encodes CASSRGSGANTGELFF.

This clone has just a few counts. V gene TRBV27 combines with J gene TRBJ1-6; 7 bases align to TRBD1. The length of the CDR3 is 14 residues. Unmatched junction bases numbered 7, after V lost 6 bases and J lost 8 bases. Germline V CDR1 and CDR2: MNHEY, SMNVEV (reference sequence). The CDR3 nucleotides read TGTGCCAGCAGCCTCGACAGGGCCCATTCACCCCTCCACTTT. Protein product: CASSLDRAHSPLHF.

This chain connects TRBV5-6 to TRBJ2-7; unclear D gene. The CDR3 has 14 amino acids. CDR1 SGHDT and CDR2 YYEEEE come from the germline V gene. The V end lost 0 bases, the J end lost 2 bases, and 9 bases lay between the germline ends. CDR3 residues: CASSLERRTYEQYF. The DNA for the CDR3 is TGTGCCAGCAGCTTGGAAAGGAGAACCTACGAGCAGTACTTC.

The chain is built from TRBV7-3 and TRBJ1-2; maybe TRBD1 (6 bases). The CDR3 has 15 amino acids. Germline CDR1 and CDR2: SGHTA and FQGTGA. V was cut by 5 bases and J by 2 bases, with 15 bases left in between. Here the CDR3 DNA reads TGTGCCAGCAGCCCGGGGGGCAGGGCGAACTATGGCTACACCTTC. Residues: CASSPGGRANYGYTF.

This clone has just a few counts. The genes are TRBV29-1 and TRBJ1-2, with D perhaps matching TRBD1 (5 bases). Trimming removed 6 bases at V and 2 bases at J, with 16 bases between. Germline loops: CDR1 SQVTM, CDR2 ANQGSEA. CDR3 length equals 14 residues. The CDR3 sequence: CSVADSPRNYGYTF. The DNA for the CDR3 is TGCAGCGTGGCTGACAGCCCTAGGAACTATGGCTACACCTTC.

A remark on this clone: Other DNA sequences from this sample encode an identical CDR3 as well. The CDR3 protein is CASSPRGSGANVLTF. The CDR3, as DNA: TGTGCCAGCAGCCCAAGGGGCTCTGGGGCCAACGTCCTGACTTTC. The chain uses TRBV9 and TRBJ2-6; D may be TRBD1 (5 bases). The CDR3 consists of 15 residues. Germline values: CDR1 SGDLS, CDR2 YYNGEE. Trimming removed 4 bases from V and 0 bases from J, with 8 bases in between.